The 31 T cell receptor beta chains presented below share a single source sample, sequenced in a study of blood T cell repertoires in COVID-19. TCRdb's copy holds only in-frame clones and misses some; the assay was immunoSEQ multiplex PCR. The table lists some 360,000 clones, over 75% of them singletons. Sequencing input: peripheral blood. These receptors all stem from a woman aged 60-75 years with COVID-19, enrolled during active disease.

The rearrangement uses TRBV3-1 (or the pseudogene TRBV3-2) and TRBJ2-7, with D tentatively TRBD1 (6 bases). Trimming removed 4 bases from V and 5 bases from J, with 21 bases in between. Per germline, CDR1 LGHDT and CDR2 YNNKEL (reference sequence). The CDR3 consists of 16 residues. This CDR3 is CASSLYSTGKGDEQYF. CDR3 DNA sequence: TGTGCCAGCAGCCTCTATTCTACAGGGAAAGGAGACGAGCAGTACTTC.

As concerns this clone: Its ends do not fully match the called genes, so a read error is possible. V is TRBV6-4 and J is TRBJ2-1, with 11 bases matching TRBD2. This CDR3 is built from 15 residues. From germline, CDR1 is MRHNA and CDR2 SNTAGT. For the CDR3, the DNA is TGTGCCAGCAGCATAGCGGGGGGGACTTACAGTGAGCAGTTCTTC. It is translated as CASSIAGGTYSEQFF.

This chain links TRBV5-1 with TRBJ2-5; TRBD2 matches at 8 bases. V lost 0 bases to trimming and J lost 4 bases; unmatched junction nucleotides: 8. In germline, CDR1 is SGHRS, CDR2 YFSETQ. The CDR3 runs to 16 residues. The CDR3 DNA reads TGCGCCAGCAGCTTGGACCCGTGGCGGGGGGCAGAGACCCAGTACTTC. Its translation: CASSLDPWRGAETQYF.

The chain carries TRBV6-5 and TRBJ2-6; D is perhaps TRBD1 (5 bases). The CDR3 is 16 amino acids. Trimming took 2 bases from V and 4 from J, leaving 12 bases between them. Per the germline V gene, CDR1 is MNHEY and CDR2 is SVGAGI. CDR3 in DNA: TGTGCCAGCAGTTACCGTCCAGGGCCCGGGGCCAACGTCCTGACTTTC. Its translation: CASSYRPGPGANVLTF.

The CDR3 spells CASSSTSVYGYTF. The CDR3 DNA reads as TGTGCCAGCAGCTCCACGTCGGTTTATGGCTACACCTTC. The V call is TRBV7-3, the J call TRBJ1-2; no definite D call. CDR1 and CDR2 from the germline V gene are SGHTA and FQGTGA. V gave up 4 bases and J gave up 5 bases, with 11 bases separating them. The CDR3 spans 13 residues.

The chain employs TRBV7-9 and TRBJ1-3, with D possibly TRBD1 on 5 matching bases. The CDR3 has 16 amino acids. The germline V gene has CDR1 SEHNR and CDR2 FQNEAQ (reference sequence). With 6 bases removed from V and 0 bases from J, the gap between germline ends came to 15 bases. The CDR3 region has the DNA TGTGCCAGCAGGCTCCCCGGGGGAAACTCTGGAAACACCATATATTTT. Translating gives CASRLPGGNSGNTIYF.

V usage is TRBV7-7 and J usage is TRBJ1-2; TRBD1 matches at 9 bases. This CDR3 has 15 residues. Germline CDR1 is SSHAT and CDR2 is FNYEAQ (reference sequence). The J segment lost 1 base and the V segment lost 5 bases, leaving 5 bases of the junction unmatched. The CDR3 nucleotides read TGTGCCAGCAGCACCCGGGACAGGGATAACTATGGCTACACCTTC. As protein: CASSTRDRDNYGYTF.

The chain joins TRBV9 to TRBJ2-2; 13 positions match TRBD2. With V trimmed by 4 bases and J by 5 bases, 2 bases remained unmatched. CDR3 length equals 15 residues. Germline values: CDR1 SGDLS, CDR2 YYNGEE. Here the CDR3 DNA reads TGTGCCAGCAGCTCGGGACTAGCGGGGACCGGGGAGCTGTTTTTT. Its protein is CASSSGLAGTGELFF.

The V gene is TRBV14, the J gene TRBJ1-4; 8 bases are shared with TRBD1. This CDR3 is 16 amino acids long. Germline trimming cut 0 bases from V and 8 bases from J; bases unmatched to any gene: 8. Looked up from germline, CDR1 is SGHDN and CDR2 is FVKESK. The CDR3, as DNA: TGTGCCAGCAGCCAAGATCGGACAGGGCTTGGGGAAAAACTGTTTTTT. Translating it yields CASSQDRTGLGEKLFF.

The count of this clone is one. V usage is TRBV10-2 and J usage is TRBJ2-7; TRBD1 matches 8 bases. The V gene's germline CDR1 is WSHSY and CDR2 SAAADI. The J segment lost 4 bases and the V segment lost 7 bases, leaving 6 bases of the junction unmatched. This CDR3 is 13 amino acids long. The CDR3 region has the DNA TGCGCCAGCAAAGCAGGGGGCAAATACGAGCAGTACTTC. The encoded protein is CASKAGGKYEQYF.

The chain is built from TRBV19 and TRBJ1-1; a possible D gene is TRBD1 (6 bases). Trimming took 2 bases from V and 2 from J, leaving 15 bases between them. This CDR3 region has 16 residues. Germline loops: CDR1 LNHDA, CDR2 SQIVND (reference sequence). The CDR3 reads CASSIRPGVLNTEAFF. The CDR3 coding sequence is TGTGCCAGTAGTATAAGGCCAGGGGTCCTCAACACTGAAGCTTTCTTT.

The chain combines TRBV6-5 with TRBJ2-1, with a weak D call TRBD1 (5 bases). Germline V gene data show CDR1 as MNHEY and CDR2 as SVGAGI. Trimming removed 6 bases at V and 4 bases at J, with 10 bases between. The CDR3 sequence is 13 residues long. The CDR3, as DNA: TGTGCCAGCAGGCTTAGGGGTTACAATGAGCAGTTCTTC. This gives the protein CASRLRGYNEQFF.

The gene calls are TRBV18 and TRBJ1-3; D possibly corresponds to TRBD1 (6 bases). V dropped 2 bases and J dropped 8 bases, with 25 bases sitting between them. The V gene's germline CDR1 is KGHSH and CDR2 LQKENI. The CDR3 totals 18 residues. The CDR3 DNA reads TGTGCCAGCTCACCAAGAATGGACAGAGCTAACCCTGCGGACACCATATATTTT. It codes for CASSPRMDRANPADTIYF.

V and J are TRBV5-1 and TRBJ2-7; a possible D gene is TRBD1 (5 bases). The CDR3 covers 14 residues. The V gene lost 4 bases and the J gene lost 2 bases, with 13 bases spanning the gap. Germline V gene sequence: CDR1 SGHRS, CDR2 YFSETQ. The chain's CDR3 is CASSGADPAYEQYF. The CDR3 nucleotides are TGCGCCAGCAGCGGGGCGGACCCCGCCTACGAGCAGTACTTC.

The J gene is TRBJ2-3, the V gene TRBV7-2, with D possibly TRBD1 on 6 matching bases. Trimming took off 0 bases at V and 6 bases at J, with 13 bases between the two ends. There are 15 residues in the CDR3. Germline V CDR1 and CDR2: SGHTA, FQGNSA. The CDR3 region is CASSLAGANRDTQYF. CDR3 nucleotide sequence: TGTGCCAGCAGCTTAGCGGGGGCAAACCGGGATACGCAGTATTTT.

The rearrangement links TRBV6-2 or TRBV6-3 to TRBJ2-1, with 8 bases lining up with TRBD1. V trimming: 6 bases; J trimming: 8 bases; junction bases outside the gene matches: 12. Germline-derived CDR1 and CDR2 are MNHEY and SVGEGT. CDR3 length: 15 amino acids. The CDR3 bases are TGTGCCAGCAGCCCACTTGGACAGGGTTGGGATGAGCAGTTCTTC. It codes for CASSPLGQGWDEQFF.

This clone has only a few counts. This chain links TRBV7-9 with TRBJ2-3, with 8 positions matching TRBD1. CDR3 length: 16 amino acids. J lost 1 base, V lost 4 bases, and 7 bases had no gene match. The V gene's germline CDR1 is SEHNR and CDR2 FQNEAQ (reference sequence). The CDR3 loop is CASSSGTGLGTDTQYF. CDR3 DNA sequence: TGTGCCAGCAGCTCTGGGACAGGTCTGGGCACAGATACGCAGTATTTT.

The chain links TRBV2 to TRBJ1-5; maybe TRBD1 (6 bases). The CDR3 contains 15 residues. Trimming took 4 bases from V and 0 from J, leaving 10 bases between them. The germline V gene has CDR1 SNHLY and CDR2 FYNNEI. The CDR3 spells CASSADRNSNQPQHF. The CDR3, as DNA: TGTGCCAGCAGTGCGGACAGAAATAGCAATCAGCCCCAGCATTTT.

The J gene is TRBJ2-5, the V gene TRBV3-1 (or the pseudogene TRBV3-2); 12 bases are a match to TRBD2. Germline V gene data show CDR1 as LGHDT and CDR2 as YNNKEL (reference sequence). The V segment lost 8 bases and the J segment 1 base; nucleotides outside the gene matches: 11. This CDR3 is built from 17 residues. CDR3 nucleotide sequence: TGTGCCAGCGGAAGGAGGGGGACTAGCGGGTCCCAAGAGACCCAGTACTTC. This translates into CASGRRGTSGSQETQYF.

The chain has TRBV5-1 and TRBJ2-1; 9 bases are shared with TRBD2. V trimming: 1 base; J trimming: 5 bases; junction bases outside the gene matches: 7. The CDR3 has 16 residues. CDR1 and CDR2 (germline): SGHRS, YFSETQ. CDR3 protein: CASSLSGTSFNNEQFF. The CDR3 nucleotides are TGCGCCAGCAGCTTGAGCGGGACTAGCTTCAACAATGAGCAGTTCTTC.

The chain employs TRBV28 and TRBJ1-5; TRBD1 might be the D (5 bases). V lost 0 bases and J lost 3, with 9 bases in between. Germline V gene lookup returns CDR1 MDHEN and CDR2 SYDVKM. The CDR3 totals 15 residues. In DNA, the CDR3 is TGTGCCAGCAGTTTATGGAGGACACTCAATCAGCCCCAGCATTTT. Translating gives CASSLWRTLNQPQHF.

This clone was counted once. The gene calls are TRBV18 and TRBJ1-3; 7 bases fit TRBD1. Germline trimming cut 5 bases from V and 2 bases from J; bases unmatched to any gene: 6. Per the germline V gene, CDR1 is KGHSH and CDR2 is LQKENI. CDR3 size: 15 residues. CDR3 loop: CASSGQGGAGNTIYF. In nucleotides, the CDR3 is TGTGCCAGCTCAGGGCAAGGGGGCGCTGGAAACACCATATATTTT.

About this clone itself: Other nucleotide sequences in the sample specify the same CDR3. The rearrangement links TRBV5-1 to TRBJ1-1, with 7 bases lining up with TRBD1. The CDR3 is made up of 14 amino acids. Germline V gene lookup returns CDR1 SGHRS and CDR2 YFSETQ. Trimming removed 2 bases from V and 1 base from J; junction bases left unmatched: 2. Written as DNA, the CDR3 is TGCGCCAGCAGCTTCGGGACAGCGAACACTGAAGCTTTCTTT. It yields the protein CASSFGTANTEAFF.

V and J are TRBV2 and TRBJ2-5; D is perhaps TRBD2 (6 bases). Trimming left V 7 bases short and J 2 bases short, with 11 bases between. The CDR3 sequence is 13 residues long. Germline V lookup: CDR1 SNHLY, CDR2 FYNNEI. The CDR3 spells CASTRDLQETQYF. DNA of the CDR3: TGTGCCAGCACCCGGGACTTGCAAGAGACCCAGTACTTC. Supplemented by reference TRBV2 and TRBJ2-5, the full variable domain reads EPEVTQTPSHQVTQMGQEVILRCVPISNHLYFYWYRQILGQKVEFLVSFYNNEISEKSEIFDDQFSVERPDGSNFTLKIRSTKLEDSAMYFCASTRDLQETQYFGPGTRLLVL.

The V call is TRBV5-1, the J call TRBJ2-2; D might be TRBD2 (6 bases). CDR1 is SGHRS, CDR2 YFSETQ, per germline. V dropped 0 bases and J dropped 7 bases, with 13 bases sitting between them. The CDR3 is 15 amino acids. CDR3 bases: TGCGCCAGCAGCTTGGCGGCAGGGAGGATCGGGGAGCTGTTTTTT. It codes for CASSLAAGRIGELFF.

The V and J genes are TRBV3-1 (or the pseudogene TRBV3-2) and TRBJ2-5, with unresolved D. This CDR3 has 16 amino acids. V was trimmed by 1 base and J by 1 base, leaving 13 bases between them. Germline-derived CDR1 and CDR2 are LGHDT and YNNKEL (reference sequence). The CDR3, as DNA: TGTGCCAGCAGCCAAGGCTATCTTGGGCCCCAAGAGACCCAGTACTTC. Translated, it gives CASSQGYLGPQETQYF.

This chain links TRBV10-1 with TRBJ1-3, with D uncertain. The CDR3 contains 13 residues. The germline gives CDR1 WNHNN, CDR2 SYGVQD (reference sequence). V was clipped by 10 bases and J by 2 bases, with 12 bases between them. In DNA form, the CDR3 reads TGCGCCAACCATTTAGTCGCTGGAAACACCATATATTTT. This gives the protein CANHLVAGNTIYF.

The chain combines TRBV18 with TRBJ2-1; the D gene is possibly TRBD2 (6 bases). V lost 3 bases and J 10 bases, leaving 19 bases between the germline ends. Germline V gene data show CDR1 as KGHSH and CDR2 as LQKENI. This CDR3 contains 15 residues. CDR3 region: CASSPSRGGKIEQFF. CDR3 coding DNA: TGTGCCAGCTCACCGTCGCGGGGAGGCAAAATAGAGCAGTTCTTC.

This chain connects TRBV9 to TRBJ1-2, with TRBD1 matching over 7 bases. Germline values: CDR1 SGDLS, CDR2 YYNGEE. The CDR3 is 18 residues long. The ends lost 4 bases at V and 2 bases at J; junction bases unmatched: 17. The CDR3 coding sequence is TGTGCCAGCAGCCCCTCTGACAGGGTCGTACATATGAACTATGGCTACACCTTC. Protein product: CASSPSDRVVHMNYGYTF. Full variable domain (rest looked up from reference TRBV9 and TRBJ1-2): DSGVTQTPKHLITATGQRVTLRCSPRSGDLSVYWYQQSLDQGLQFLIQYYNGEERAKGNILERFSAQQFPDLHSELNLSSLELGDSALYFCASSPSDRVVHMNYGYTFGSGTRLTVV.

The gene calls are TRBV6-6 and TRBJ2-7, with D uncertain. The CDR3 is 13 residues long. Trimming pared 6 bases from V and 0 bases from J, leaving 9 bases between. CDR1 is MNHNY, CDR2 SVGAGI, per germline (reference sequence). The CDR3 region is CASRNPGSYEQYF. CDR3 in DNA: TGTGCCAGCAGAAACCCGGGCTCCTACGAGCAGTACTTC.

The V call is TRBV7-8, the J call TRBJ1-6, with 8 bases fitting TRBD1. The ends lost 5 bases at V and 7 bases at J; junction bases unmatched: 7. CDR3 size: 15 residues. The germline CDR1 and CDR2 sequences are SGHVS and FQNEAQ. CDR3 sequence (DNA): TGTGCCAGCAGCCCGCGGGACAGGTTAAATTCACCCCTCCACTTT. Translating gives CASSPRDRLNSPLHF.